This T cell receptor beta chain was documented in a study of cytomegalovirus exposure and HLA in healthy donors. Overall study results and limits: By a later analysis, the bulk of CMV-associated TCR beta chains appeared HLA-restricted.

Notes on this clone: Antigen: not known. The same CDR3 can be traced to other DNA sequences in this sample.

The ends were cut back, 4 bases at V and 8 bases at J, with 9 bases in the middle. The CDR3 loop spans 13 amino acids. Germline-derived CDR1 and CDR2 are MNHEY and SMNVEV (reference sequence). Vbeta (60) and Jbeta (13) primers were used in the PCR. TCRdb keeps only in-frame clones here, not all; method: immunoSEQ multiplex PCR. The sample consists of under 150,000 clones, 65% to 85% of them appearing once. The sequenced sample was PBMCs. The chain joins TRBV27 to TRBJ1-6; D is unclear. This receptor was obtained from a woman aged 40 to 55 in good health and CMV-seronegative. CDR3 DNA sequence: TGTGCCAGCAGTTCGAGAGAATATTCACCCCTCCACTTT. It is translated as CASSSREYSPLHF.